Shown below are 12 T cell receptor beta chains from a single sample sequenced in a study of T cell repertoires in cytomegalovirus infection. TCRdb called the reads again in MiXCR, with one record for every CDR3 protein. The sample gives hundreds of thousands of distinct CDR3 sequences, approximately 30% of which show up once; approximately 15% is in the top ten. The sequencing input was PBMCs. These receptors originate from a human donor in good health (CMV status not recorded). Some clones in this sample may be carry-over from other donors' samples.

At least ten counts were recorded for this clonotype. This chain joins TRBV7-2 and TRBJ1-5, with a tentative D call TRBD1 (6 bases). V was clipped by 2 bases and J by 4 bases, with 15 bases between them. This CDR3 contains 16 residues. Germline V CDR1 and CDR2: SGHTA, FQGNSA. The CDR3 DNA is TGTGCCAGCAGCTTATTGGGGGCTCGAGATAATCAGCCCCAGCATTTT. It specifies CASSLLGARDNQPQHF.

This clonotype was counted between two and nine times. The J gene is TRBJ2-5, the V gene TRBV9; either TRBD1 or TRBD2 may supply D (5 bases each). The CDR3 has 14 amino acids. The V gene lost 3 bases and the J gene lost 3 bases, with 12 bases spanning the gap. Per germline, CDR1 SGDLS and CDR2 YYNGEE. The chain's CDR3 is CASSAGTDEETQYF. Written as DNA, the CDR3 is TGTGCCAGCAGCGCCGGGACGGACGAAGAGACCCAGTACTTC. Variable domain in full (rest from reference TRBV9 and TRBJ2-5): DSGVTQTPKHLITATGQRVTLRCSPRSGDLSVYWYQQSLDQGLQFLIQYYNGEERAKGNILERFSAQQFPDLHSELNLSSLELGDSALYFCASSAGTDEETQYFGPGTRLLVL.

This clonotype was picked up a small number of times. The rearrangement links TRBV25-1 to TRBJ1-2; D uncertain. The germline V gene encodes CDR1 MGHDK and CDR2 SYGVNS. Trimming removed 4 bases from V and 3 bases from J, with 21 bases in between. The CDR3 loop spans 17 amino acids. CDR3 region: CASSASYGEGGYYGYTF. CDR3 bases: TGTGCCAGCAGTGCGTCGTACGGGGAGGGCGGATACTATGGCTACACCTTC.

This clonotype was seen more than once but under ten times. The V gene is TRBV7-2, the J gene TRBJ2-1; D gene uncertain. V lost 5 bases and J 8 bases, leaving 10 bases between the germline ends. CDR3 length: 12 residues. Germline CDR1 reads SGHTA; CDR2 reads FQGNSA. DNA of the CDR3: TGTGCCAGCAGCGATTACGTGGATGAGCAGTTCTTC. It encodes CASSDYVDEQFF.

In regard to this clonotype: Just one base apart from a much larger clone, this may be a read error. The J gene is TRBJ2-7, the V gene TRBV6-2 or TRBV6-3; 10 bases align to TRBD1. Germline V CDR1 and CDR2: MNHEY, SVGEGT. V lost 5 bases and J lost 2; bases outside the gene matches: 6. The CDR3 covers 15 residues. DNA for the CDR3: TGTGCCAGCAGTGAAGGGACAGGGGATCCCTACGAGCAGTACTTC. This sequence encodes CASSEGTGDPYEQYF.

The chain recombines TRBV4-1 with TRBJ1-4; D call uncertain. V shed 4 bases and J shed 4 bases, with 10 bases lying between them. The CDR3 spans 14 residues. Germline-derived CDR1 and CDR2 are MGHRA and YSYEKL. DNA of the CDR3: TGCGCCAGCAGCCCCATCGCCGATAATGAAAAACTGTTTTTT. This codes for CASSPIADNEKLFF.

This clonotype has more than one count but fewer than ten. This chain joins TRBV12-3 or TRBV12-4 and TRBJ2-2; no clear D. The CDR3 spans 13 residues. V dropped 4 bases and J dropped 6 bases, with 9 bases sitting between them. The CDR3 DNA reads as TGTGCCAGCAGTTCCGGGCGTGCCGGGGAGCTGTTTTTT. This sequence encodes CASSSGRAGELFF.

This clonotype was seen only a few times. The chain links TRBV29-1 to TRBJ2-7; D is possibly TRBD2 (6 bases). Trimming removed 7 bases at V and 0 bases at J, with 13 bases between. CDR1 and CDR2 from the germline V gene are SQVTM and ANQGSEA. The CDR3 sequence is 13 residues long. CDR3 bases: TGCAGCGCGTCGGAGGGGCGCTCCTACGAGCAGTACTTC. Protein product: CSASEGRSYEQYF.

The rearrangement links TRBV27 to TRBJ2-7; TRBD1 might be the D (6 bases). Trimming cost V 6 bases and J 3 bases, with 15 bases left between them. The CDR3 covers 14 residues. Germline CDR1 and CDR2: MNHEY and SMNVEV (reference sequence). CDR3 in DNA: TGTGCCAGCAGCCCATTAGACAGGCGCTACGAGCAGTACTTC. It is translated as CASSPLDRRYEQYF.

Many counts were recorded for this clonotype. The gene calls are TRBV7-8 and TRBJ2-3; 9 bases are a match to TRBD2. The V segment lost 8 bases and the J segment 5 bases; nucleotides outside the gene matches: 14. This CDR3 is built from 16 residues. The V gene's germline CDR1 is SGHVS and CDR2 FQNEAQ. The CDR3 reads CASSSGGLAGIDTQYF. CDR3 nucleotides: TGTGCCAGCTCAAGCGGGGGGCTAGCGGGGATAGATACGCAGTATTTT.

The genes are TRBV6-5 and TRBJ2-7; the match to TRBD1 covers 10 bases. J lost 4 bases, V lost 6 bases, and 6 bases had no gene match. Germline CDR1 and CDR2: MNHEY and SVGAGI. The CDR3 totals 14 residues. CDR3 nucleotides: TGTGCCAGCAGAGGGGGACAGGGGAGATACGAGCAGTACTTC. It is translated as CASRGGQGRYEQYF.

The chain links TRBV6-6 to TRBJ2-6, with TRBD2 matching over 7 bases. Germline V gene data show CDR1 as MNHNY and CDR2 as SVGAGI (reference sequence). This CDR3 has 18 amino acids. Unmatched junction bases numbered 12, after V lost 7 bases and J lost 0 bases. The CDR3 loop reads CASTGTTLVNSGANVLTF. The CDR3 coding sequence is TGTGCCAGCACCGGGACTACCCTCGTAAACTCTGGGGCCAACGTCCTGACTTTC.